This is a list of T cell receptor beta chains from one sample in a study of blood T cell repertoires in COVID-19. Produced via immunoSEQ multiplex PCR; TCRdb's table is partial and in-frame only. The data hold over 85,000 clones, with 88% observed a single time. Specimen: peripheral blood. The receptors derive from a woman older than 75 with active COVID-19. Each CDR3 is given with its conserved first and last residue. The order of the fields is D gene, V gene, clone size, J gene, CDR3 DNA, CDR3 protein. A D gene is named only where the DNA matches it firmly. Clone sizes are given selectively: once, few, many, or a class where the clone is expanded.

NA	TRBV11-2	NA	TRBJ2-7	TGTGCCAGCAGCCCCATTAAGGGAGGACCGCCGAGCTCCTACGAGCAGTACTTC	CASSPIKGGPPSSYEQYF
NA	TRBV3-1/TRBV3-2	NA	TRBJ2-1	TGTGCCAGCAGCCAAGCTCCAGCGGAGCAGTTCTTC	CASSQAPAEQFF
TRBD2	TRBV11-2	NA	TRBJ2-1	TGTGCCAGCAGCCCTCGATGGGGTAGCGGGAGACTTACTGAGCAGTTCTTC	CASSPRWGSGRLTEQFF
NA	TRBV6-5	NA	TRBJ1-5	TGTGCCAGCAGTAGCCGACGGGATCAGCCCCAGCATTTT	CASSSRRDQPQHF
TRBD1	TRBV28	NA	TRBJ1-2	TGTGCCAGCAGCCAAACAGGGGCCCCCTATGGCTACACCTTC	CASSQTGAPYGYTF
NA	TRBV19	NA	TRBJ1-1	TGTGCCAGTAGTATAGTAGGAGCACCTGAAGCTTTCTTT	CASSIVGAPEAFF
TRBD2	TRBV9	NA	TRBJ2-7	TGTGCCAGCAGCCCGAGGACTAGCGGGACCTACGAGCAGTACTTC	CASSPRTSGTYEQYF
NA	TRBV7-3	NA	TRBJ2-5	TGTGCCAGCAGCCGGGGAAGGGGGGAGACCCAGTACTTC	CASSRGRGETQYF
NA	TRBV3-1/TRBV3-2	NA	TRBJ2-5	TGTGCCAGCAGCCAATCAGCGGAGTCGGGATTTAAAGAGACCCAGTACTTC	CASSQSAESGFKETQYF
NA	TRBV5-4	few	TRBJ1-3	TGTGCCAGCAGCGTTGGGCAGCCCTCTGGAAACACCATATATTTT	CASSVGQPSGNTIYF
NA	TRBV10-3	NA	TRBJ1-2	TGTGCCATCAGTGAGGCGTTTAACTATGGCTACACCTTC	CAISEAFNYGYTF
TRBD2	TRBV6-5	NA	TRBJ2-3	TGTGCCACCCGGGGGCTAGCGGGAGTAGATACGCAGTATTTT	CATRGLAGVDTQYF
NA	TRBV6-5	NA	TRBJ1-1	TGTGCCAGCAGTTACCTAACCCAAAGTGCCACTGAAGCTTTCTTT	CASSYLTQSATEAFF
TRBD2	TRBV19	NA	TRBJ2-3	TGTGCCAGTAGTGGGACTAGCGGGAGGGCCGGTAGCACAGATACGCAGTATTTT	CASSGTSGRAGSTDTQYF
NA	TRBV4-2	once	TRBJ2-3	TGTGCCAGCAGCCAGGCAGGGGCATCAGATACGCAGTATTTT	CASSQAGASDTQYF
TRBD2	TRBV5-4	NA	TRBJ2-3	TGTGCCAGCAGCTCGCGGGGGGAGCCAGATACGCAGTATTTT	CASSSRGEPDTQYF
TRBD2	TRBV7-2	NA	TRBJ2-5	TGTGCCAGCAGCCGCCGGACTAGCGGCCAAGAGACCCAGTACTTC	CASSRRTSGQETQYF
TRBD1	TRBV6-5	NA	TRBJ1-1	TGTGCCAGCAGTTACCTGGGGACAGGGGGTGAGGGTGAAGCTTTCTTT	CASSYLGTGGEGEAFF
NA	TRBV7-2	once	TRBJ2-1	TGTGCCAGCAGCAAACTCCGAAGCTCCTACAATGAGCAGTTCTTC	CASSKLRSSYNEQFF
NA	TRBV12-3/TRBV12-4	NA	TRBJ2-5	TGTGCCAGCAGTACTGCTCCCCAAGAGACCCAGTACTTC	CASSTAPQETQYF
TRBD2	TRBV19	NA	TRBJ2-2	TGTGCCAGTAGTCCGGGGAGGGGAGGGACCGGGGAGCTGTTTTTT	CASSPGRGGTGELFF
TRBD1	TRBV30	NA	TRBJ1-2	TGTGCCTGGAGAACCGGGACAGGGGCGAACTATGGCTACACCTTC	CAWRTGTGANYGYTF
TRBD1	TRBV29-1	NA	TRBJ1-1	TGCAGCGTAGGGACAGGAACGCCGCGAGCTTTCTTT	CSVGTGTPRAFF
NA	TRBV24-1	NA	TRBJ2-2	TGTGCCACCGGGACACCCACGAACACCGGGGAGCTGTTTTTT	CATGTPTNTGELFF
NA	TRBV19	NA	TRBJ2-7	TGTGCCAGTAGTATGAGGGGGTACGAGCAGTACTTC	CASSMRGYEQYF
TRBD2	TRBV19	NA	TRBJ2-1	TGTGCCAGTAGTTCTCCGGGACTAAGATTCAATGAGCAGTTCTTC	CASSSPGLRFNEQFF
NA	TRBV25-1	NA	TRBJ2-1	TGTGCCAGCAGTGAATACTTAGGACAGCACAATGAGCAGTTCTTC	CASSEYLGQHNEQFF
TRBD1	TRBV18	once	TRBJ2-2	TGTGCCAGCTCACCTAGACAGGGTGACACCGGGGAGCTGTTTTTT	CASSPRQGDTGELFF
NA	TRBV11-2	NA	TRBJ2-1	TGTGCCAGCAGCCTAAGACAGGTTAGCAATGAGCAGTTCTTC	CASSLRQVSNEQFF
NA	TRBV11-3	NA	TRBJ2-7	TGTGCCAGCAGCCCGCGACTTACCAGCTTCCACGAGCAGTACTTC	CASSPRLTSFHEQYF
NA	TRBV5-6	NA	TRBJ1-6	TGTGCCAGCAGCTCCTCCCCCGTATCGCCCCTCCACTTT	CASSSSPVSPLHF
TRBD1	TRBV19	few	TRBJ1-4	TGTGCCAGTATCGCGTCGGGACAGGCTGCAAGCTATGAAAAACTGTTTTTT	CASIASGQAASYEKLFF
NA	TRBV28	NA	TRBJ1-2	TGTGCCAGCTGCTTGGAGTGGGAGGGCTACACCTTC	CASCLEWEGYTF
NA	TRBV3-1/TRBV3-2	NA	TRBJ2-3	TGTGCCAGCAGCCACGGTACTAGCACAGATACGCAGTATTTT	CASSHGTSTDTQYF
NA	TRBV11-3	NA	TRBJ2-5	TGTGCCAGCAGCTTAGGGGGCTCCGACCTAGAGACCCAGTACTTC	CASSLGGSDLETQYF
TRBD1	TRBV19	NA	TRBJ2-6	TGTGCCAGTAGTATCGGGACAGGGGTTGGGGCCAACGTCCTGACTTTC	CASSIGTGVGANVLTF
TRBD1	TRBV15	NA	TRBJ2-5	TGTGCCACCAGCACCGACAGGGGGCCCCAAGAGACCCAGTACTTC	CATSTDRGPQETQYF
TRBD1	TRBV5-1	NA	TRBJ1-6	TGCGCCAGCAGCTTGTCTGGGACAGGGGCAAATTCACCCCTCCACTTT	CASSLSGTGANSPLHF
NA	TRBV7-9	NA	TRBJ2-1	TGTGCCAGCAGCCGCGACTCAGGGGCGCGGGTCAATGAGCAGTTCTTC	CASSRDSGARVNEQFF
TRBD2	TRBV15	NA	TRBJ2-5	TGTGCCACCAGCCTCGGGACTACCCAAGAGACCCAGTACTTC	CATSLGTTQETQYF
NA	TRBV6-5	NA	TRBJ1-3	TGTGCCAGCTCTCAAGACACTCTCCACACCATATATTTT	CASSQDTLHTIYF
NA	TRBV5-1	NA	TRBJ1-1	TGCGCCAGCAGCGAGACAGTGAACACTGAAGCTTTCTTT	CASSETVNTEAFF